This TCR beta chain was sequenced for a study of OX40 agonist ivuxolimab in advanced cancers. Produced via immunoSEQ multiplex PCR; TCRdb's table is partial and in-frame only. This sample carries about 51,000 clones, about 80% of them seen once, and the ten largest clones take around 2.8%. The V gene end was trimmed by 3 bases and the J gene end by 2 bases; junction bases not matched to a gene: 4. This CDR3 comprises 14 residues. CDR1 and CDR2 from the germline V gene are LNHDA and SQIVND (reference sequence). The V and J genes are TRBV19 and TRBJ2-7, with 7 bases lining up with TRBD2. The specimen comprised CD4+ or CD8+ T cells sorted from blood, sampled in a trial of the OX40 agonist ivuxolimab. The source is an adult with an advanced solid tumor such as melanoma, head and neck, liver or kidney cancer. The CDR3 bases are TGTGCCAGTAGTATGGGGGGGAATACCTACGAGCAGTACTTC. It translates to CASSMGGNTYEQYF. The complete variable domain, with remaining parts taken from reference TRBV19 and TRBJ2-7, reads DGGITQSPKYLFRKEGQNVTLSCEQNLNHDAMYWYRQDPGQGLRLIYYSQIVNDFQKGDIAEGYSVSREKKESFPLTVTSAQKNPTAFYLCASSMGGNTYEQYFGPGTRLTVT.